The entry that follows covers one T cell receptor (beta chain) sequence. Its cognate antigen is unknown. This entry comes from a study of cytomegalovirus exposure and HLA in healthy donors. Study-wide points: Analysis was carried out at a later point, and it linked a missense DCLRE1C variant to TCR beta V- and J-gene trimming. TRBV6-2, TRBV6-3 and other indistinguishable V segments were excluded.

Both 60 Vbeta primers and 13 Jbeta primers went into the PCR. The table came from immunoSEQ multiplex PCR; TCRdb's copy has only in-frame clones and leaves some out. The data contain approximately 91,000 clones, 81% of them singletons. The CDR3 totals 12 residues. The germline V gene has CDR1 SGHTA and CDR2 FQGNSA. Trimming shortened V by 3 bases and J by 7 bases, and 7 bases separated the two germline ends. The specimen sequenced was PBMCs. The clonotype comes from a human donor in good health. V is TRBV7-2 and J is TRBJ2-4; D might be TRBD2 (5 bases). The CDR3 here is CASSLRGNIQYF. CDR3 sequence (DNA): TGTGCCAGCAGCTTGAGAGGGAACATTCAGTACTTC. Supplemented by reference TRBV7-2 and TRBJ2-4, the full variable domain reads GAGVSQSPSNKVTEKGKDVELRCDPISGHTALYWYRQSLGQGLEFLIYFQGNSAPDKSGLPSDRFSAERTGGSVSTLTIQRTQQEDSAVYLCASSLRGNIQYFGAGTRLSVL.